This TCR beta chain originates from a study of low-dose radiotherapy and immunotherapy resistance in tumors. About the research overall: Patients took oral aspirin 300 mg daily for four cycles from cycle 1 day 1.

There are many counts of this clonotype. The time point is: before trial treatment. Along with nivolumab and ipilimumab, donors received aspirin, low-dose cyclophosphamide and low-dose radiotherapy. Eligibility criteria specified advanced solid malignancies devoid of tumor-infiltrating lymphocytes. TRAV and TRBV primers primed cDNA for both TCRalpha and TCRbeta. Amplification of TCRs used a constant-region primer and V-primer adapter for about 19 PCR cycles. In vitro transcription amplified the mRNA that had been isolated. TCRdb called the reads again in MiXCR, with one record for every CDR3 protein. The sample includes around 76,000 distinct CDR3 sequences, around a third of them seen just once. The sample here was PBMCs, taken before treatment. The source is a female donor with ovarian cancer.

CDR3 protein: CATSDVRVAGELFF. The DNA of the CDR3 is TGTGCCACCAGCGATGTAAGGGTTGCCGGGGAGCTGTTTTTT. The J gene is TRBJ2-2, the V gene TRBV24-1; unclear D gene. The ends were cut back, 7 bases at V and 6 bases at J, with 14 bases in the middle. This CDR3 region has 14 residues. Germline CDR1 KGHDR, CDR2 SFDVKD.